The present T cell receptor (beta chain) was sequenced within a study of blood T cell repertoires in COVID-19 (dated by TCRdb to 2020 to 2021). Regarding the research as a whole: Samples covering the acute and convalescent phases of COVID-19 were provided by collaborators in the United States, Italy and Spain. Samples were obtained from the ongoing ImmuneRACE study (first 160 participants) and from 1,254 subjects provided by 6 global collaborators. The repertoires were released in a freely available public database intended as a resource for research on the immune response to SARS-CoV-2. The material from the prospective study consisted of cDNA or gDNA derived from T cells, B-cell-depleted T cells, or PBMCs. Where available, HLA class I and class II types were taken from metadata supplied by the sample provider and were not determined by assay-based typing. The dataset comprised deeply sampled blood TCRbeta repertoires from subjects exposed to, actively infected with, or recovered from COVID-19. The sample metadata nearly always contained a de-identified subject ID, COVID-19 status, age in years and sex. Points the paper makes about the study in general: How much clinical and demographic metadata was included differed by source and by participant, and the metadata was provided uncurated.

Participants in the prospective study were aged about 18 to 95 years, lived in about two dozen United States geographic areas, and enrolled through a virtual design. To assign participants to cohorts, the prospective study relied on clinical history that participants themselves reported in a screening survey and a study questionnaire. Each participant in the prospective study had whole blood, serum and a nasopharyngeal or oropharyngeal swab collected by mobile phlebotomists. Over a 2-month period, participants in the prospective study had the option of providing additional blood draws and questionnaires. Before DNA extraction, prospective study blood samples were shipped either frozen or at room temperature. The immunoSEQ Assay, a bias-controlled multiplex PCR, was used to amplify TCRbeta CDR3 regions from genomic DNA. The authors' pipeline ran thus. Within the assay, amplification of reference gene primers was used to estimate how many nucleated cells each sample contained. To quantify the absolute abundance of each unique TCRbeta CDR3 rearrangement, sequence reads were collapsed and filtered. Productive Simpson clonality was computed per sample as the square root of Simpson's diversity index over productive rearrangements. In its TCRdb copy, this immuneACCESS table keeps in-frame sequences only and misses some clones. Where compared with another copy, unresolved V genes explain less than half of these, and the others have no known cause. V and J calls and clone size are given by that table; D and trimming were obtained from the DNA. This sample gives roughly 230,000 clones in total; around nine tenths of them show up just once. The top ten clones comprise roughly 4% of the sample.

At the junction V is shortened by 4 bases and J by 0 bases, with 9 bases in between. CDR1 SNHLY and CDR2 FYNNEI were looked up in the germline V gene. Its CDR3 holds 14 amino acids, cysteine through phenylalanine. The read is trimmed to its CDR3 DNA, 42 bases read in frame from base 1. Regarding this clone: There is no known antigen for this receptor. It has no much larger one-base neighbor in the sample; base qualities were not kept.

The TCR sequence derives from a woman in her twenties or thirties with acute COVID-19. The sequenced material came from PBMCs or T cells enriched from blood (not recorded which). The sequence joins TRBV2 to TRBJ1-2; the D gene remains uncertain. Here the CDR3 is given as CASSVRVTNYGYTF. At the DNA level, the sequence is TGTGCCAGCAGTGTGCGAGTTACTAACTATGGCTACACCTTC.